A selection of T cell receptor beta chains follows, all from one sample in a study of shared clonotypes between healthy human individuals. The repertoire was sequenced with immunoSEQ multiplex PCR; TCRdb's copy has only in-frame clones and lacks some. The profile covers some 1.5 million clones, with around 95% appearing a single time and approximately 1% taken by the ten largest. The sequenced material came from naive CD4+ T cells sorted from blood. Source of these receptors: a young man in good health. Each CDR3 is given without its conserved first and last residue. A D gene is named only where the DNA matches it firmly.

j_call	d_call	v_call	cdr3_length	cdr3_aa
TRBJ2-2	TRBD2	TRBV6-1	13	ASSDEWEGTGELF
TRBJ2-6	TRBD1	TRBV5-1	15	ASRRTGSISGANVLT
TRBJ2-3	TRBD2	TRBV6-1	16	ASSERAGGPVSTDTQY
TRBJ1-1	-	TRBV6-1	12	ASSRPGGVTEAF
TRBJ2-1	-	TRBV5-4	13	ASSEPGPVYNEQF
TRBJ1-1	-	TRBV27	13	ASKDSGLRNTEAF
TRBJ1-5	-	TRBV7-2	14	ASSLGPVYSNQPQH
TRBJ2-7	TRBD1	TRBV11-2	14	ASSQPTGWAVHEQY
TRBJ2-7	-	TRBV7-9	10	ASSAVVYEQY
TRBJ1-1	-	TRBV28	9	AILRNTEAF
TRBJ1-5	-	TRBV28	14	ASSPGGRDSNQPQH
TRBJ2-7	-	TRBV29-1	14	SVQMSVQRSSYEQY
TRBJ2-7	-	TRBV11-2	9	ASNLVDEQY
TRBJ2-3	-	TRBV10-2	14	ASSESRRGWTDTQY
TRBJ2-3	-	TRBV10-3	14	AISESLAARTDTQY
TRBJ2-3	TRBD2	TRBV9	14	ASSAGLAVSTDTQY
TRBJ2-3	-	TRBV20-1	8	SATTDTQY
TRBJ1-5	-	TRBV7-2	13	ASSLSRDSNQPQH
TRBJ2-1	-	TRBV7-3	13	ASSLMVSSYNEQF
TRBJ1-3	TRBD1	TRBV6-1	13	ASSEGQSSGNTIY
TRBJ2-1	-	TRBV27	13	ASSLGLAIGHEQF
TRBJ1-4	-	TRBV7-6	14	ASSLGVGQINEKLF
TRBJ2-7	TRBD1	TRBV7-3	13	ASSLKGQGVSEQY
TRBJ2-1	TRBD1	TRBV7-2	14	ASSLHGTGPYGEQF
TRBJ2-5	-	TRBV18	11	ASSPGYQETQY
TRBJ1-1	-	TRBV15	11	ATSIKMNTEAF
TRBJ1-5	-	TRBV19	14	ASSEQPLYGNQPQH
TRBJ2-3	-	TRBV19	11	ASSLFGTDTQY
TRBJ1-5	TRBD1	TRBV5-8	16	ASSRDRGALYSNQPQH
TRBJ2-1	TRBD1	TRBV9	17	ASSVLGTGEISVDNEQF
TRBJ1-2	-	TRBV4-2	13	ASSQEREWSYGYT
TRBJ1-2	-	TRBV7-9	13	ASSFSQTVINGYT
TRBJ1-3	-	TRBV10-3	12	AIQGDYSGNTIY
TRBJ2-7	TRBD2	TRBV30	12	AWRGLAETYEQY
TRBJ2-5	TRBD1	TRBV29-1	12	SVFDRERVETQY
TRBJ2-2	-	TRBV19	10	ASSIQGGELF
TRBJ2-1	-	TRBV4-1	15	ASSQGLGGILWGEQF
TRBJ1-5	-	TRBV4-3	14	ASSPMAGEGWQPQH
TRBJ2-1	TRBD2	TRBV4-3	14	ASSQYLAGDSYEQF